A selection of T cell receptor beta chains follows, all from one sample in a study of blood T cells in healthy people across ages. TCRdb redid the calling of the 5' RACE reads with MiXCR, one entry per CDR3 protein. The table lists 1,500,000 or so distinct CDR3 sequences, roughly 60% of them singletons, with 6.5% to 8% in the top ten. The sequencing input was blood. Receptors originate from a man younger than 35 in good health. The conserved cysteine and the conserved F or W are not part of the CDR3 here. Fields, in order: CDR3 protein, clone size, V gene, J gene. Size values are once, few and many counts, or a class for expanded clones, and some rows have none.

CDR3aa: ASSDGQATYGYT
abundance: NA
v_gene: TRBV6-2/TRBV6-3
j_gene: TRBJ1-2

CDR3aa: ASSLWQGVFSEAF
abundance: NA
v_gene: TRBV5-1
j_gene: TRBJ1-1

CDR3aa: ATSRVPQEGSNQPQH
abundance: once
v_gene: TRBV15
j_gene: TRBJ1-5

CDR3aa: ASSQGTGQQPQH
abundance: NA
v_gene: TRBV4-1
j_gene: TRBJ1-5

CDR3aa: ASSGIRTEPYEQY
abundance: NA
v_gene: TRBV7-9
j_gene: TRBJ2-7

CDR3aa: ASSLQGLSYGYT
abundance: NA
v_gene: TRBV11-2
j_gene: TRBJ1-2

CDR3aa: ASSFRGAEQY
abundance: NA
v_gene: TRBV28
j_gene: NA

CDR3aa: ASSYSYGQGAIQPQH
abundance: NA
v_gene: TRBV6-2/TRBV6-3
j_gene: TRBJ1-5

CDR3aa: ASSHPTGAGGLDTQY
abundance: few
v_gene: TRBV27
j_gene: TRBJ2-3

CDR3aa: ASSMATSGTYNEQF
abundance: NA
v_gene: TRBV19
j_gene: TRBJ2-1

CDR3aa: ASSSRTGDAEQY
abundance: NA
v_gene: TRBV5-1
j_gene: TRBJ2-5

CDR3aa: ASSSRGQVSYEQY
abundance: NA
v_gene: TRBV27
j_gene: TRBJ2-7

CDR3aa: ASARRGAYEQY
abundance: NA
v_gene: TRBV12-3/TRBV12-4
j_gene: TRBJ2-7

CDR3aa: ASSLSRTGGIYGYT
abundance: NA
v_gene: TRBV27
j_gene: TRBJ1-2

CDR3aa: ASSVGGTGANYGYT
abundance: NA
v_gene: TRBV9
j_gene: TRBJ1-2

CDR3aa: ASTLEYRGNQPQH
abundance: few
v_gene: TRBV28
j_gene: TRBJ1-5

CDR3aa: ASSHRLQGGIYEQY
abundance: NA
v_gene: TRBV4-1
j_gene: TRBJ2-7

CDR3aa: ASSPTGAYGYT
abundance: many
v_gene: TRBV7-2
j_gene: TRBJ1-2

CDR3aa: ASSQDPGTDGYT
abundance: NA
v_gene: TRBV4-1
j_gene: TRBJ1-2

CDR3aa: ASSVGRGNYGYT
abundance: NA
v_gene: TRBV7-2
j_gene: TRBJ1-2

CDR3aa: ASSQTSGNIYEQY
abundance: NA
v_gene: TRBV6-5
j_gene: TRBJ2-7

CDR3aa: AISEGQGESYGYT
abundance: NA
v_gene: TRBV10-3
j_gene: TRBJ1-2

CDR3aa: ASSISGITDTQY
abundance: NA
v_gene: TRBV10-1
j_gene: TRBJ2-3

CDR3aa: ASSPFDRGNYNEQY
abundance: NA
v_gene: TRBV7-6
j_gene: TRBJ2-5

CDR3aa: ASSYLWTGRFDEQY
abundance: few
v_gene: TRBV6-5
j_gene: NA

CDR3aa: ASSTRTVKETQY
abundance: few
v_gene: TRBV2
j_gene: TRBJ2-5

CDR3aa: ASSARVSGSDTQY
abundance: NA
v_gene: TRBV9
j_gene: TRBJ2-3

CDR3aa: AISEFSQFSYNEQY
abundance: once
v_gene: TRBV10-3
j_gene: NA

CDR3aa: AWRGDRNTEAF
abundance: once
v_gene: TRBV30
j_gene: TRBJ1-1

CDR3aa: AWSVSQGALNQPQH
abundance: NA
v_gene: TRBV30
j_gene: TRBJ1-5

CDR3aa: ASSGIAGAYNEQF
abundance: NA
v_gene: TRBV9
j_gene: TRBJ2-1

CDR3aa: ASKRTGPYNEQF
abundance: NA
v_gene: TRBV27
j_gene: TRBJ2-1